The present entry profiles one T cell receptor beta chain with its context. This sample was taken from a study of blood T cell repertoires in COVID-19. Study-level information: Samples representing acute and convalescent COVID-19 were sourced from the United States, Italy and Spain. PBMCs, B-cell-depleted T cells, or T cells were the source of the cDNA or gDNA that made up the material.

The V end lost 5 bases, the J end lost 0 bases, and 10 bases lay between the germline ends. This CDR3 comprises 14 residues. Germline lookup yields CDR1 SGHTA and CDR2 FQGTGA. Study processing details: Amplification of reference gene primers was used by the study to estimate nucleated cell counts. Assay used: immunoSEQ multiplex PCR; TCRdb lists only in-frame clones, some missing. V and J calls and clone size are as listed in that table; D and trimming were resolved from the DNA. Found here are over 60,000 clones, about 88% of them singletons; the top ten hold around a sixth. The sequenced material came from peripheral blood. The chain is built from TRBV7-3 and TRBJ2-5; D not certain. This receptor was taken from a woman of 80 years or more with active or convalescent COVID-19. The CDR3 sequence is CASSPTPYQETQYF. In nucleotides, the CDR3 is TGTGCCAGCAGCCCGACTCCGTACCAAGAGACCCAGTACTTC.